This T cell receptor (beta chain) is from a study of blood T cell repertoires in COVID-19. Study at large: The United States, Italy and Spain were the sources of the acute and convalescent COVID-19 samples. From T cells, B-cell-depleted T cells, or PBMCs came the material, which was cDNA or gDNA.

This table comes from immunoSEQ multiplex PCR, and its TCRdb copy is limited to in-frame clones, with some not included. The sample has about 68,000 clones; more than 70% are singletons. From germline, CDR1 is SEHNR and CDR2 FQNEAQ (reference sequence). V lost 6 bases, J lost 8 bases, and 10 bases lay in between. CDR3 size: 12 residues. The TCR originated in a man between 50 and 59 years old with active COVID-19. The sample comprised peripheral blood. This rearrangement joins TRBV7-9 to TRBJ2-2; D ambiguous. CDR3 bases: TGTGCCAGCAGTGAACAGTGGGGGGAGCTGTTTTTT. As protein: CASSEQWGELFF.